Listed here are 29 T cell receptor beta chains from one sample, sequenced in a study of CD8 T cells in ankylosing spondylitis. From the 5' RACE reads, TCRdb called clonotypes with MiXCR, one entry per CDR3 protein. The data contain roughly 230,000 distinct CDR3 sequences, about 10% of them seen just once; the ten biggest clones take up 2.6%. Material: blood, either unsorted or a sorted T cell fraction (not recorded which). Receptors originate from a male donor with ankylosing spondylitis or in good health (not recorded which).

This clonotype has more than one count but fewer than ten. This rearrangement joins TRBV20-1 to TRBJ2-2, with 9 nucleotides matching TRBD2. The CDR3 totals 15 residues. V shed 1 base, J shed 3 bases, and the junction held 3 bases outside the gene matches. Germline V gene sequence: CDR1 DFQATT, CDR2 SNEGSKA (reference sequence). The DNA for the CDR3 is TGCAGTGCTAGAGTGTCTAGCGGGGACACCGGGGAGCTGTTTTTT. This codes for CSARVSSGDTGELFF.

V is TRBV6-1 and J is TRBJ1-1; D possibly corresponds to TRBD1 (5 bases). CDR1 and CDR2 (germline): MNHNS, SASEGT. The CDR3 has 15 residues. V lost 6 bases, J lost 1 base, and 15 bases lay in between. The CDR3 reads CASRSTGLTNTEAFF. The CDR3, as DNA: TGTGCCAGCAGGTCAACGGGACTAACGAACACTGAAGCTTTCTTT.

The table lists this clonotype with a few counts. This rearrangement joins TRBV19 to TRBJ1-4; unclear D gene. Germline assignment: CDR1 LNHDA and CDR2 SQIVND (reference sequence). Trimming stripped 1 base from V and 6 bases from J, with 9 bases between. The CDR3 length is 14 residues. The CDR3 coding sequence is TGTGCCAGTAGTATAGTGCCGGATGATGAAAAACTGTTTTTT. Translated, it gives CASSIVPDDEKLFF. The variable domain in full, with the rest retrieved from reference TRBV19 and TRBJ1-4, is DGGITQSPKYLFRKEGQNVTLSCEQNLNHDAMYWYRQDPGQGLRLIYYSQIVNDFQKGDIAEGYSVSREKKESFPLTVTSAQKNPTAFYLCASSIVPDDEKLFFGSGTQLSVL.

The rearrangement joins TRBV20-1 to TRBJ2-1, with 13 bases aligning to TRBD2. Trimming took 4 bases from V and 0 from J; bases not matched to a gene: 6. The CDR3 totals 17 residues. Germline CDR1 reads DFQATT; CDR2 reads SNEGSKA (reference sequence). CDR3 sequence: CSATETSGRRSYNEQFF. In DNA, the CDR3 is TGCAGTGCTACCGAGACTAGCGGGAGGCGCTCCTACAATGAGCAGTTCTTC.

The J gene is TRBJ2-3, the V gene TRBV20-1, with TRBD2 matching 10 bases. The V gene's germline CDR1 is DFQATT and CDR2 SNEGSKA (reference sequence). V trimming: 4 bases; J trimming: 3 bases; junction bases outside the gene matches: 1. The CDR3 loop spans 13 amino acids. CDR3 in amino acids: CSATSGGTDTQYF. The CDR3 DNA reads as TGCAGTGCTACTAGCGGGGGTACAGATACGCAGTATTTT.

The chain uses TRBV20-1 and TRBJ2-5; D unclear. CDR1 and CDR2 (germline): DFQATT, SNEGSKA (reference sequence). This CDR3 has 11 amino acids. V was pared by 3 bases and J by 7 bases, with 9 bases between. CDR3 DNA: TGCAGTGCTAGCGAGCTCGGGACCCAGTACTTC. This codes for CSASELGTQYF.

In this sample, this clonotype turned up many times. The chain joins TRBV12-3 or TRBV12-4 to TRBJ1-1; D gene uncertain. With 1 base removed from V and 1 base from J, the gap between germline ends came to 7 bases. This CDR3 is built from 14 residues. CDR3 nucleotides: TGTGCCAGCAGTTTAGGGGTCCCGAACACTGAAGCTTTCTTT. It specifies CASSLGVPNTEAFF.

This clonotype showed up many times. The CDR3 region is CASSLATGISYEQYF. The DNA of the CDR3 is TGCGCCAGCAGCTTGGCCACGGGGATCTCCTACGAGCAGTACTTC. This rearrangement joins TRBV5-1 to TRBJ2-7; perhaps TRBD2 as D (5 bases). V dropped 0 bases and J dropped 0 bases, with 10 bases sitting between them. The CDR3 runs to 15 residues. The germline V gene encodes CDR1 SGHRS and CDR2 YFSETQ.

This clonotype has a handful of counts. The CDR3, as DNA: TGTGCCAGCAGCCATGACAGTAATGATCAGCCCCAGCATTTT. Protein sequence: CASSHDSNDQPQHF. The chain links TRBV7-2 to TRBJ1-5; a weak D match, TRBD1 (5 bases). V lost 5 bases to trimming and J lost 5 bases, with 13 bases between them. Germline lookup yields CDR1 SGHTA and CDR2 FQGNSA. The CDR3 covers 14 residues.

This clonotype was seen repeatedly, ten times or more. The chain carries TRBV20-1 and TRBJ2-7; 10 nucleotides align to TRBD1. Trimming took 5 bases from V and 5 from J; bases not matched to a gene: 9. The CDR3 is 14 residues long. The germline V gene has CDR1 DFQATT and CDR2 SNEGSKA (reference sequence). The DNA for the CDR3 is TGCAGTGCTTGGGCGCGGGACAGGGGAAACGAGCAGTACTTC. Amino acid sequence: CSAWARDRGNEQYF.

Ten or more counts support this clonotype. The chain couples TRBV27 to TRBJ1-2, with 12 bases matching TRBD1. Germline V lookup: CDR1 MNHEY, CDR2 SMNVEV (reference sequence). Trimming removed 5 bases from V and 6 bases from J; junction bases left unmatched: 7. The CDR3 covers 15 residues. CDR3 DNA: TGTGCCAGCAGTGGGACAGGGGGCGGAATGGATGGCTACACCTTC. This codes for CASSGTGGGMDGYTF.

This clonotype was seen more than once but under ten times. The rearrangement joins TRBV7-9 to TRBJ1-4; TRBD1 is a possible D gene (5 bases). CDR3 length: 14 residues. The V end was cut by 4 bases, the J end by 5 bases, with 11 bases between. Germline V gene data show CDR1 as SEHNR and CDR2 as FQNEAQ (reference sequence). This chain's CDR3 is CASSYTTENEKLFF. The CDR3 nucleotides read TGTGCCAGCAGCTACACGACAGAGAATGAAAAACTGTTTTTT.

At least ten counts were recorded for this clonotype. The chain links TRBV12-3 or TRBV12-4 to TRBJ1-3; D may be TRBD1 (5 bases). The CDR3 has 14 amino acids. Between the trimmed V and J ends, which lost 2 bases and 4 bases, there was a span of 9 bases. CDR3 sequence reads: CASSLSRGGNTIYF. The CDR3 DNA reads TGTGCCAGCAGTTTATCGCGGGGCGGAAACACCATATATTTT.

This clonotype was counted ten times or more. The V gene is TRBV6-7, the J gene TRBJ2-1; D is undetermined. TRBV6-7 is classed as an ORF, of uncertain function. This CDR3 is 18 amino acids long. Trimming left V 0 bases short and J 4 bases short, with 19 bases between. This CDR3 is CASSYSKGKESKYNEQFF. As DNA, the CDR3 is TGTGCCAGCAGTTACTCGAAGGGAAAGGAATCCAAGTACAATGAGCAGTTCTTC.

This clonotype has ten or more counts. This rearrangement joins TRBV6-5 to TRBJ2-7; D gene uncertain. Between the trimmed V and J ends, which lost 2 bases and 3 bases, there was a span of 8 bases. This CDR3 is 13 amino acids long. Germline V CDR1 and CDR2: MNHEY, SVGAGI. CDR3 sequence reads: CASSYVLGYEQYF. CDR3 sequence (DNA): TGTGCCAGCAGTTACGTCCTGGGCTACGAGCAGTACTTC.

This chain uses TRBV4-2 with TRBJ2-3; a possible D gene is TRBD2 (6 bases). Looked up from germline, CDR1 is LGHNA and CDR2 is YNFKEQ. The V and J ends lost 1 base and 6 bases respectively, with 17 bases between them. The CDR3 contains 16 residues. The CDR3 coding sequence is TGTGCCAGCAGCCAAGTACCGGGGAGGAGTGTGGATACGCAGTATTTT. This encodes CASSQVPGRSVDTQYF.

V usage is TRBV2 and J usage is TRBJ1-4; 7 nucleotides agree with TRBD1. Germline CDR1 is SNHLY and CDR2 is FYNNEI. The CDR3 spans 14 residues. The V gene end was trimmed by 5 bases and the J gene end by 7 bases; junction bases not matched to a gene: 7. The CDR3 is CASSSRGAAEKLFF. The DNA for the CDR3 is TGTGCCAGCAGTTCCAGGGGGGCGGCTGAAAAACTGTTTTTT.

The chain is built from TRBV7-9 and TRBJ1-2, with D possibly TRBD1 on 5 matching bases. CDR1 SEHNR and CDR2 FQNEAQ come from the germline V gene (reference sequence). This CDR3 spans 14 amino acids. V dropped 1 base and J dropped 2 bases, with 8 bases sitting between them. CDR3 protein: CASSLEGDNYGYTF. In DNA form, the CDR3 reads TGTGCCAGCAGCTTAGAAGGGGACAACTATGGCTACACCTTC.

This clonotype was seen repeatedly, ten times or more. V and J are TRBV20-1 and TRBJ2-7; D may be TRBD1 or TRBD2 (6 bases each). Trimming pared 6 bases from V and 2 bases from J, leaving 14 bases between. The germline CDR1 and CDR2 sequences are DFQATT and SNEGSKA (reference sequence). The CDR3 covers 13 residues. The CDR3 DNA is TGCAGTGCCCGTGGGGGGCGAACCTACGAGCAGTACTTC. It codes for CSARGGRTYEQYF.

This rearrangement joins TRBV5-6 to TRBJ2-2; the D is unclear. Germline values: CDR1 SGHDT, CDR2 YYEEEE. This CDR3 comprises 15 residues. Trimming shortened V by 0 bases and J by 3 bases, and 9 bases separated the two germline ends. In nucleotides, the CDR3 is TGTGCCAGCAGCTTGGCCCCAGAGTACACCGGGGAGCTGTTTTTT. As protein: CASSLAPEYTGELFF. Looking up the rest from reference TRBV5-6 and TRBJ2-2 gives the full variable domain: DAGVTQSPTHLIKTRGQQVTLRCSPKSGHDTVSWYQQALGQGPQFIFQYYEEEERQRGNFPDRFSGHQFPNYSSELNVNALLLGDSALYLCASSLAPEYTGELFFGEGSRLTVL.

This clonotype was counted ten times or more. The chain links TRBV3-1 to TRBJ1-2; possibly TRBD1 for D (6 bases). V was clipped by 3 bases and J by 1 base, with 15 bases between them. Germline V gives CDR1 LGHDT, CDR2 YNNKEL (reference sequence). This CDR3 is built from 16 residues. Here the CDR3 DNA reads TGTGCCAGCAGCCACATGGCGGGACACCTTAACTATGGCTACACCTTC. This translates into CASSHMAGHLNYGYTF.

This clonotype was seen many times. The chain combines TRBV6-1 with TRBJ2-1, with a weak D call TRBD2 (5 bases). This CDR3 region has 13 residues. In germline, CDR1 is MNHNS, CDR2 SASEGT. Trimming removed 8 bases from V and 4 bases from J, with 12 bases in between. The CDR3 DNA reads TGTGCCAGCGGCCCCGGGGTGTACAATGAGCAGTTCTTC. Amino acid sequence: CASGPGVYNEQFF.

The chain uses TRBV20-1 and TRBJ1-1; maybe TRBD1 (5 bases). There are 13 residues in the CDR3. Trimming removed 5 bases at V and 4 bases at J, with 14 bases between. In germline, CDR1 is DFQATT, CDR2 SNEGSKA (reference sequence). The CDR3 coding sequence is TGCAGTGCTTGGAGGGGACCGGGCACTGAAGCTTTCTTT. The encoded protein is CSAWRGPGTEAFF.

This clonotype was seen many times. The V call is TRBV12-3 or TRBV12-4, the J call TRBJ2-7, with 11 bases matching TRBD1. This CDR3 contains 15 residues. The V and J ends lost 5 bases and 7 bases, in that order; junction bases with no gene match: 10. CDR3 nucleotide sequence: TGTGCCAGCAGTCGCGGGACAGGGGGAGGTAGGGAGCAGTACTTC. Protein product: CASSRGTGGGREQYF.

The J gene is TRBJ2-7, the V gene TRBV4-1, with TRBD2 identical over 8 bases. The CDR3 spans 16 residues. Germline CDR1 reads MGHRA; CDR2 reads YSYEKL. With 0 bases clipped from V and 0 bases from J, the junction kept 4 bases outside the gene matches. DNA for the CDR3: TGCGCCAGCAGCCAAGAGACTAGCGTGGGCTCCTACGAGCAGTACTTC. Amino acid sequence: CASSQETSVGSYEQYF.

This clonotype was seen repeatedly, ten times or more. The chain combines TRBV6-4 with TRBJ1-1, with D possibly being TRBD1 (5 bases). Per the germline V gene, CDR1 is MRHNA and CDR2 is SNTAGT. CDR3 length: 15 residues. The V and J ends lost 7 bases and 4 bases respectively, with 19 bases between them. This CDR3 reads CASNAGPSGSTEAFF. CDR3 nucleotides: TGTGCCAGCAATGCGGGGCCCTCAGGGTCCACTGAAGCTTTCTTT.

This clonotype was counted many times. The chain's CDR3 is CASSPGLAGGSYEQYF. The CDR3 DNA reads as TGCGCCAGCAGCCCGGGACTAGCGGGAGGCTCCTACGAGCAGTACTTC. The chain uses TRBV4-1 and TRBJ2-7; 15 positions match TRBD2. Germline V gene sequence: CDR1 MGHRA, CDR2 YSYEKL. The CDR3 is made up of 16 amino acids. V trimming: 4 bases; J trimming: 0 bases; junction bases outside the gene matches: 1.

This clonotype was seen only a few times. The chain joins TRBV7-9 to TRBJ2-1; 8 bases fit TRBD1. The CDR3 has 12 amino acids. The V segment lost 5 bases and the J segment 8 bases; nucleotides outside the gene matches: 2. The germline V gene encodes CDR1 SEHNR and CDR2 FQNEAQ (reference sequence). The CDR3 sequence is CASSRQGYEQFF. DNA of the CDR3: TGTGCCAGCAGCCGACAGGGGTATGAGCAGTTCTTC. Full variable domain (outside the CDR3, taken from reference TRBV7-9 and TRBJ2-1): DTGVSQNPRHKITKRGQNVTFRCDPISEHNRLYWYRQTLGQGPEFLTYFQNEAQLEKSRLLSDRFSAERPKGSFSTLEIQRTEQGDSAMYLCASSRQGYEQFFGPGTRLTVL.

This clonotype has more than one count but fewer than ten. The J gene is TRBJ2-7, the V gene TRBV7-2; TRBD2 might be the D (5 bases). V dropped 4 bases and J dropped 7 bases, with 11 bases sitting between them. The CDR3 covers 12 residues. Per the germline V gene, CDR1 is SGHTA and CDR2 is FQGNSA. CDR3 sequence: CASSSLRGEQYF. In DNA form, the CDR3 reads TGTGCCAGCAGCTCCCTCCGAGGGGAGCAGTACTTC.